These 7 T cell receptor beta chains were all obtained from the same sample, sequenced in a study of blood T cells in healthy people across ages. Primers used in a second PCR of roughly 7 to 12 cycles were a sample-barcoded 5' primer and a J-beta primer mix. TCRdb analysed the 5' RACE reads with MiXCR anew, one entry per CDR3 protein. The sample lists some 1.7 million distinct CDR3 sequences, about 30% occurring once. Material for sequencing was blood. Source of these receptors: a woman aged 25 to 39 in good health.

This clonotype was recorded at least ten times. The chain couples TRBV29-1 to TRBJ1-2; possibly TRBD1 for D (5 bases). The V gene's germline CDR1 is SQVTM and CDR2 ANQGSEA. The V and J ends lost 6 bases and 0 bases respectively, with 17 bases between them. This CDR3 has 15 residues. CDR3 in DNA: TGCAGCGTGGACGCGGGCACAGGAACTAACTATGGCTACACCTTC. Translating it yields CSVDAGTGTNYGYTF.

The rearrangement uses TRBV10-3 and TRBJ2-5, with D uncertain. This CDR3 is 13 amino acids long. V was trimmed by 6 bases and J by 3 bases, leaving 11 bases between them. The V gene's germline CDR1 is ENHRY and CDR2 SYGVKD. This chain's CDR3 is CAISARAEETQYF. CDR3 in DNA: TGTGCCATCAGCGCAAGGGCGGAAGAGACCCAGTACTTC.

This chain joins TRBV12-3 or TRBV12-4 and TRBJ2-3; TRBD1 might be the D (6 bases). The CDR3 is made up of 12 amino acids. Trimming left V 6 bases short and J 6 bases short, with 10 bases between. The CDR3 region has the DNA TGTGCCAGCAGACCAGGGGTGGATACGCAGTATTTT. Translation: CASRPGVDTQYF.

The chain joins TRBV6-6 to TRBJ2-3; a possible D gene is TRBD1 (7 bases). CDR1 is MNHNY, CDR2 SVGAGI, per germline (reference sequence). This CDR3 contains 16 residues. V gave up 0 bases and J gave up 4 bases, with 14 bases separating them. The DNA of the CDR3 is TGTGCCAGCAGTTACTCGCCAGGGGGGAAAGCAGATACGCAGTATTTT. It encodes CASSYSPGGKADTQYF.

Comments on this clonotype: Given a much more abundant clone one base away, this may be a read error. The rearrangement joins TRBV15 to TRBJ2-1; 12 nucleotides align to TRBD2. Germline CDR1 and CDR2: LNHNV and YYDKDF (reference sequence). V lost 0 bases and J lost 9; bases outside the gene matches: 6. The CDR3 is made up of 16 amino acids. The CDR3 sequence: CATSRDKSSGRVEQFF. The CDR3 coding sequence is TGTGCCACCAGCAGAGATAAGTCTAGCGGGAGGGTTGAGCAGTTCTTC.

This clonotype was observed a handful of times. The chain joins TRBV20-1 to TRBJ2-5; D is uncertain. The tail of the sequence fits TRBJ2-7 better, so the J call may be wrong. The CDR3 runs 11 residues. The germline V gene encodes CDR1 DFQATT and CDR2 SNEGSKA (reference sequence). The CDR3: CSASLTTEQYF. Written as DNA, the CDR3 is TGCAGTGCTAGTTTAACGACCGAGCAGTACTTC.

There are many counts of this clonotype. CDR3 loop: CASHGIGPNYGYTF. The CDR3 DNA follows: TGCGCCAGCCACGGTATCGGACCTAACTATGGCTACACCTTC. The chain combines TRBV4-1 with TRBJ1-2; D is unresolved. V was clipped by 8 bases and J by 0 bases, with 13 bases between them. Per the germline V gene, CDR1 is MGHRA and CDR2 is YSYEKL. The CDR3 spans 14 residues.